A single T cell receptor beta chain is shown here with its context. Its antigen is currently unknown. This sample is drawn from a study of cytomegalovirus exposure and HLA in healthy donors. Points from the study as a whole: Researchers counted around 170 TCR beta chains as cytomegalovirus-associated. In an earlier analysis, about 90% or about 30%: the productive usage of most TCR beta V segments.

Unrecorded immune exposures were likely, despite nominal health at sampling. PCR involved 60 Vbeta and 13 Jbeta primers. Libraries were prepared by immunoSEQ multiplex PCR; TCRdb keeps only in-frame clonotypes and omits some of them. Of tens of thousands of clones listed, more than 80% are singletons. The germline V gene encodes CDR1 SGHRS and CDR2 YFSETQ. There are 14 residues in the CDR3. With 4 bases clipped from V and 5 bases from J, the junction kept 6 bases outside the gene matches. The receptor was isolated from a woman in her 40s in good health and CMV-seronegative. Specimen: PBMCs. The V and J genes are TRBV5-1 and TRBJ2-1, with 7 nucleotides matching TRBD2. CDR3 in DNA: TGCGCCAGCAGCCTCGGGACTACCGACAATGAGCAGTTCTTC. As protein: CASSLGTTDNEQFF. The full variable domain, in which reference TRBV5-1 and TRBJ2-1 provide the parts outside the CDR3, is KAGVTQTPRYLIKTRGQQVTLSCSPISGHRSVSWYQQTPGQGLQFLFEYFSETQRNKGNFPGRFSGRQFSNSRSEMNVSTLELGDSALYLCASSLGTTDNEQFFGPGTRLTVL.